A selection of T cell receptor beta chains follows, all from one sample in a study of T cell responses to AZD1222 COVID-19 vaccine. Only in-frame clones appear in the TCRdb table, and some are missing; sequencing was by immunoSEQ multiplex PCR. This sample carries under 200,000 clones, about nine tenths of them seen once, and the ten largest clones take about 1.4%. The sample here was peripheral blood, taken on day 0 of AZD1222 vaccination. Source of these receptors: an adult in good health. Both conserved end residues are part of each CDR3. The order of the fields is J gene, D gene, clone size, V gene, CDR3 protein, CDR3 DNA. A D gene is named only where the DNA matches it firmly. Clone size is given for some rows only: seen once, a few or many times, or a class if the clone is expanded.

TRBJ1-1 - - TRBV27 CASLFTGAMNTEAFF TGTGCCAGCCTATTCACGGGGGCCATGAACACTGAAGCTTTCTTT
TRBJ1-6 TRBD1 - TRBV27 CASSAFTGAPGSPLHF TGTGCCAGCAGTGCCTTCACAGGGGCCCCCGGATCACCCCTCCACTTT
TRBJ1-6 - - TRBV6-4 CASRGAPSPLHF TGTGCCAGCCGGGGGGCCCCTTCACCCCTCCACTTT
TRBJ1-1 TRBD1 - TRBV2 CASNPLLTGGTEAFF TGTGCCAGCAATCCACTTTTGACAGGGGGCACTGAAGCTTTCTTT
TRBJ1-5 - once TRBV6-2/TRBV6-3 CASSRRGQPQHF TGTGCCAGCAGTCGGAGGGGCCAGCCCCAGCATTTT
TRBJ1-4 TRBD1 - TRBV27 CASRPHRGLTNEKLFF TGTGCCAGCAGGCCCCACAGGGGGCTGACTAATGAAAAACTGTTTTTT
TRBJ1-2 - - TRBV11-2 CASSLGTHYGYTF TGTGCCAGCAGCTTAGGAACGCACTATGGCTACACCTTC
TRBJ1-2 - - TRBV6-5 CASSYQKDSFLGYTF TGTGCCAGCAGTTACCAAAAAGACAGCTTTCTTGGCTACACCTTC
TRBJ1-2 - - TRBV6-5 CASRKYPVTYGYTF TGTGCCAGCAGAAAATACCCGGTGACCTATGGCTACACCTTC
TRBJ1-1 TRBD1 - TRBV4-1 CASRLGQGNQAFF TGCGCCAGCAGACTTGGACAGGGAAATCAAGCTTTCTTT
TRBJ2-1 TRBD2 - TRBV24-1 CATSSGTSDVDEQFF TGTGCCACCAGTTCCGGGACTAGCGACGTCGATGAGCAGTTCTTC
TRBJ1-2 - - TRBV30 CAWSVTGTRYGYTF TGTGCCTGGAGTGTAACCGGGACCCGCTATGGCTACACCTTC
TRBJ2-2 TRBD1 - TRBV2 CASKGQGDTGELFF TGTGCCAGTAAGGGACAGGGGGACACCGGGGAGCTGTTTTTT
TRBJ2-7 - - TRBV11-2 CASSLVQGSYEQYF TGTGCCAGCAGCTTGGTACAGGGAAGCTACGAGCAGTACTTC
TRBJ1-6 TRBD1 - TRBV28 CASRLGQYNSPLHF TGTGCCAGCAGACTGGGACAGTATAATTCACCCCTCCACTTT
TRBJ1-2 TRBD1 - TRBV5-1 CASSWNRDSGYTF TGCGCCAGCAGCTGGAACAGGGACAGTGGCTACACCTTC
TRBJ1-5 - - TRBV19 CASSSLGGRIGNQPQHF TGTGCCAGTAGTTCCTTGGGGGGGCGGATTGGCAATCAGCCCCAGCATTTT
TRBJ1-2 TRBD1 - TRBV7-3 CASRLGTGNSYTF TGTGCCAGCAGACTCGGGACAGGGAATTCTTACACCTTC
TRBJ2-5 - - TRBV27 CASSLEGFNQETQYF TGTGCCAGCAGTTTAGAGGGGTTTAATCAAGAGACCCAGTACTTC
TRBJ1-3 - - TRBV6-1 CASSETIVGSGNTIYF TGTGCCAGCAGTGAAACTATAGTGGGCTCTGGAAACACCATATATTTT
TRBJ1-5 - - TRBV2 CASRLPPAPQHF TGTGCCAGCCGCCTCCCCCCGGCGCCCCAGCATTTT
TRBJ2-5 TRBD1 - TRBV7-9 CASSFYPGGSETQYF TGTGCCAGCAGCTTTTATCCAGGGGGCTCTGAGACCCAGTACTTC
TRBJ1-1 - - TRBV15 CATSTEEGSAEAFF TGTGCCACCAGCACAGAAGAGGGGTCTGCTGAAGCTTTCTTT
TRBJ1-2 TRBD1 - TRBV7-9 CASSLPLGGQGADGYTF TGTGCCAGCAGCCTACCCCTCGGCGGACAGGGGGCAGATGGCTACACCTTC
TRBJ1-4 - - TRBV5-1 CASSFGHPLATNEKLFF TGCGCCAGCAGCTTTGGCCATCCCTTAGCAACTAATGAAAAACTGTTTTTT
TRBJ1-6 - - TRBV9 CASSARYGDSPLHF TGTGCCAGCAGCGCCCGATATGGTGATTCACCCCTCCACTTT
TRBJ2-7 TRBD1 - TRBV6-5 CASRTGVYEQYF TGTGCCAGCAGGACAGGGGTCTACGAGCAGTACTTC
TRBJ2-4 - once TRBV5-6 CASSLRQGNIQYF TGTGCCAGCAGCTTGCGGCAGGGTAACATTCAGTACTTC
TRBJ1-4 TRBD1 - TRBV5-1 CASSWTGSHNEKLFF TGCGCCAGCAGCTGGACAGGGTCCCATAATGAAAAACTGTTTTTT
TRBJ1-5 - - TRBV28 CASRLMLGINQPQHF TGTGCCAGCAGACTGATGTTGGGGATCAATCAGCCCCAGCATTTT
TRBJ1-4 - - TRBV6-5 CASSPRGVTNEKLFF TGTGCCAGCAGCCCGCGGGGGGTCACTAATGAAAAACTGTTTTTT
TRBJ2-7 TRBD1 - TRBV3-1/TRBV3-2 CASSHHPGQGSYEQYF TGTGCCAGCAGTCATCATCCGGGACAGGGTTCCTACGAGCAGTACTTC
TRBJ1-5 - - TRBV9 CASSAGASNQPQHF TGTGCCAGCAGCGCCGGGGCTAGCAATCAGCCCCAGCATTTT
TRBJ1-1 TRBD1 - TRBV11-2 CASSRGQGIEAFF TGTGCCAGCAGCCGGGGACAGGGGATTGAAGCTTTCTTT
TRBJ1-2 - - TRBV6-5 CASSIPPEGYGYTF TGTGCCAGCAGTATTCCACCAGAGGGCTATGGCTACACCTTC
TRBJ2-1 - - TRBV19 CASRLRGVNNEQFF TGTGCCAGTAGGCTCAGGGGGGTTAACAATGAGCAGTTCTTC
TRBJ1-2 - - TRBV25-1 CASRGANYGYTF TGTGCCAGCAGAGGGGCAAACTATGGCTACACCTTC
TRBJ2-5 - - TRBV7-9 CASSPYPGLQETQYF TGTGCCAGCAGCCCTTACCCCGGGCTGCAAGAGACCCAGTACTTC
TRBJ1-2 TRBD1 - TRBV3-1/TRBV3-2 CASSQGQGVLGYTF TGTGCCAGCAGCCAAGGACAGGGAGTATTGGGGTACACCTTC
TRBJ1-6 - - TRBV28 CASSLESNSPLHF TGTGCCAGCAGTCTAGAATCGAATTCACCCCTCCACTTT
TRBJ2-7 TRBD1 - TRBV28 CASSGGQGLGYEQYF TGTGCCAGCAGCGGCGGACAGGGCCTTGGCTACGAGCAGTACTTC
TRBJ2-7 - - TRBV6-5 CASSYSRPRLGDEQYF TGTGCCAGCAGTTACTCGAGGCCCCGCCTCGGGGACGAGCAGTACTTC
TRBJ1-1 - - TRBV18 CASSPEGRQNTEAFF TGTGCCAGCTCCCCGGAGGGCAGGCAAAACACTGAAGCTTTCTTT
TRBJ1-6 TRBD1 - TRBV28 CASSFPGQGMGNSPLHF TGTGCCAGCAGTTTCCCGGGACAGGGGATGGGTAATTCACCCCTCCACTTT
TRBJ2-7 - - TRBV7-9 CASSLVGYEQYF TGTGCCAGCAGCTTAGTAGGCTACGAGCAGTACTTC
TRBJ1-1 - once TRBV10-3 CAISESTGALGAFF TGTGCCATCAGTGAGTCGACGGGTGCCTTAGGGGCTTTCTTT
TRBJ2-7 - - TRBV10-3 CAITGDPSSYEQYF TGTGCCATCACCGGGGATCCGAGCTCCTACGAGCAGTACTTC
TRBJ1-1 - - TRBV5-6 CASSLNTEAFF TGTGCCAGCAGCCTAAACACTGAAGCTTTCTTT
TRBJ1-5 - few TRBV7-2 CASSLGRDNQPQHF TGTGCCAGCAGCTTAGGGCGGGACAATCAGCCCCAGCATTTT
TRBJ1-1 - - TRBV30 CAWSGGSTGAFF TGTGCCTGGAGTGGTGGGAGTACTGGGGCTTTCTTT
TRBJ1-1 - - TRBV18 CASSPGLMNTEAFF TGTGCCAGCTCACCGGGACTTATGAACACTGAAGCTTTCTTT
TRBJ2-7 TRBD1 - TRBV6-2/TRBV6-3 CASSYASTQGAYEQYF TGTGCCAGCAGTTACGCCTCTACCCAGGGGGCCTACGAGCAGTACTTC
TRBJ1-1 - few TRBV18 CASSRDRENTEAFF TGTGCCAGCTCACGTGACAGAGAGAACACTGAAGCTTTCTTT
TRBJ1-1 - - TRBV30 CAWRRGAMNTEAFF TGTGCCTGGAGAAGAGGGGCCATGAACACTGAAGCTTTCTTT